The T cell receptor (beta chain) described here comes from a study of T cell responses to AZD1222 COVID-19 vaccine. Study-level results: Nearly half of the spike-specific TCRs reportedly recognize variant regions that carry no mutations. The donor cohort was predominantly white British with a female majority, and clonal diversity may have been underestimated. Spike was spanned by vaccine-associated CD4 TCRs, with dominance at 160-218 and 743-854. Sampling that yielded the repertoires occurred only after the peak T cell response.

The germline gives CDR1 SEHNR, CDR2 FQNEAQ (reference sequence). V was cut by 5 bases and J by 8 bases, with 15 bases left in between. The CDR3 extends over 13 amino acids. Of note for this clone: Antigen specificity is unknown.

Measured with immunoSEQ multiplex PCR; TCRdb has only the in-frame clones, and not every one. The sample has about 150,000 clones, approximately 90% seen once. This TCR was sampled from an adult in good health. This specimen consisted of peripheral blood, obtained on day 0 of AZD1222 vaccination. The chain combines TRBV7-9 with TRBJ1-1; possibly TRBD1 for D (6 bases). This CDR3 is CASSPQGRGEAFF. The CDR3 nucleotides are TGTGCCAGCAGCCCCCAGGGGCGCGGGGAAGCTTTCTTT.